This T cell receptor (beta chain) stems from a study of glioma-infiltrating T cells. Study outcomes and limitations: Tissue-blood divergence was below expectation in non-neoplastic patients, above in gliomas.

Between the trimmed V and J ends, which lost 0 bases and 4 bases, there was a span of 4 bases. The CDR3 extends over 12 amino acids. Germline V gives CDR1 GTSNPN, CDR2 SVGIG (reference sequence). Amplification of TCR alpha and beta CDR3 regions from RNA used iRepertoire nested multiplex PCR. TCRdb re-analysed the multiplex PCR reads in MiXCR, keeping a single row per CDR3 protein. The table lists under 200,000 distinct CDR3 sequences, roughly a third of them singletons. Comments on this clonotype: What it recognizes is unknown.

Sequencing was performed on glioma tissue, nonneoplastic brain tissue, or PBMCs (not recorded which). The rearrangement uses TRBV30 and TRBJ1-3; no definite D call. This receptor was obtained from a human donor with low-grade glioma or glioblastoma, undergoing nonglioma brain surgery, or in good health (not recorded which). The CDR3 protein is CAWSVTGNTIYF. The CDR3 coding sequence is TGTGCCTGGAGTGTAACGGGAAACACCATATATTTT.